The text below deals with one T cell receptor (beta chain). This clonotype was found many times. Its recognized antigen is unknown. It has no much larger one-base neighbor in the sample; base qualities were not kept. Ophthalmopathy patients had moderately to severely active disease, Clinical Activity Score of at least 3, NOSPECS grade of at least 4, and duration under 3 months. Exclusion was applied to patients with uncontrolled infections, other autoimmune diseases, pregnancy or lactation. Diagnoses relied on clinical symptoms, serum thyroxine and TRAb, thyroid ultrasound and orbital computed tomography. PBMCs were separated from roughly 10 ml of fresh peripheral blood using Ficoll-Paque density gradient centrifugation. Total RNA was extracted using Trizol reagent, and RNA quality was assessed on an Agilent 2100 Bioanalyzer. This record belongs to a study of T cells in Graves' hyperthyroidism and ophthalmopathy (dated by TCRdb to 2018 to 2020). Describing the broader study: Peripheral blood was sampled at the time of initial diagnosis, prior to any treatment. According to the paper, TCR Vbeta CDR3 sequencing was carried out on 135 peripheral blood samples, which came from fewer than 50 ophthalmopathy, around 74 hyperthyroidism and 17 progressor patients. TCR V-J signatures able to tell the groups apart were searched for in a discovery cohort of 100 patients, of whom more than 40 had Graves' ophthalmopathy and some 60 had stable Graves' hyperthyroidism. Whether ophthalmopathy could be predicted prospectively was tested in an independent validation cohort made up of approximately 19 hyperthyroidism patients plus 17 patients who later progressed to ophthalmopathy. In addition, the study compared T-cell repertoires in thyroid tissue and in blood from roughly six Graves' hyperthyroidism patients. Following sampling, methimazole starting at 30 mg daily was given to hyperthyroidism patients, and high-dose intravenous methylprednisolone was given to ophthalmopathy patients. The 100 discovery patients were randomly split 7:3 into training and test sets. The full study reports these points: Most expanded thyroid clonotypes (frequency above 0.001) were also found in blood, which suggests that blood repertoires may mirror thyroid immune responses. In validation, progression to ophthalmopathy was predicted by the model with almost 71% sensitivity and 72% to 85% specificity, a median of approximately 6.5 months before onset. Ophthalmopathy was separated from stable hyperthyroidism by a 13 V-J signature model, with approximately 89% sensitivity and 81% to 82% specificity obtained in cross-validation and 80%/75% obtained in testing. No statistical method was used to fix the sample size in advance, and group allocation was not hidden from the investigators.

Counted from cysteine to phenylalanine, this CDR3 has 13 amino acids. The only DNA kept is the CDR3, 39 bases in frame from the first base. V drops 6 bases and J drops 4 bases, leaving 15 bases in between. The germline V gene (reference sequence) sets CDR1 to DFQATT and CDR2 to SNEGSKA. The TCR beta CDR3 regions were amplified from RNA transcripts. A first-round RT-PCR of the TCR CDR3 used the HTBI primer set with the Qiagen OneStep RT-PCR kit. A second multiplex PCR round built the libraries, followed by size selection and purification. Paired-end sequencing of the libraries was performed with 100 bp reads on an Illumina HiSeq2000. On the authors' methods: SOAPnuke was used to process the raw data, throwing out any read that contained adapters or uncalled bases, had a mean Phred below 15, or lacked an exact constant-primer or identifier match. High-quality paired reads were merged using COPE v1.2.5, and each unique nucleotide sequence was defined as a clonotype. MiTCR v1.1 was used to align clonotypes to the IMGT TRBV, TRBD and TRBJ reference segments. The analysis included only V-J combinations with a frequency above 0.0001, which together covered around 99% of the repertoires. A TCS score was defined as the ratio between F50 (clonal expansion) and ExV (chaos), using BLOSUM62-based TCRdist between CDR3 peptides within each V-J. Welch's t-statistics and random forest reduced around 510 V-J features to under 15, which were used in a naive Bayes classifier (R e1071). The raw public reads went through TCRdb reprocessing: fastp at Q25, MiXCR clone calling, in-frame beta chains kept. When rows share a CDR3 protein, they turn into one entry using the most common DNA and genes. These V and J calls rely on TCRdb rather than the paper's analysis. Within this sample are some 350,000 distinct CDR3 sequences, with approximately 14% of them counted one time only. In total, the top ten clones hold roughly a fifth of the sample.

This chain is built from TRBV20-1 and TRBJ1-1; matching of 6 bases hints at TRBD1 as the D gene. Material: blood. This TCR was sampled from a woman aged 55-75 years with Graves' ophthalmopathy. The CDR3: CSAAPQGTTEAFF. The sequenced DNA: TGCAGTGCGGCCCCACAGGGTACCACTGAAGCTTTCTTT.